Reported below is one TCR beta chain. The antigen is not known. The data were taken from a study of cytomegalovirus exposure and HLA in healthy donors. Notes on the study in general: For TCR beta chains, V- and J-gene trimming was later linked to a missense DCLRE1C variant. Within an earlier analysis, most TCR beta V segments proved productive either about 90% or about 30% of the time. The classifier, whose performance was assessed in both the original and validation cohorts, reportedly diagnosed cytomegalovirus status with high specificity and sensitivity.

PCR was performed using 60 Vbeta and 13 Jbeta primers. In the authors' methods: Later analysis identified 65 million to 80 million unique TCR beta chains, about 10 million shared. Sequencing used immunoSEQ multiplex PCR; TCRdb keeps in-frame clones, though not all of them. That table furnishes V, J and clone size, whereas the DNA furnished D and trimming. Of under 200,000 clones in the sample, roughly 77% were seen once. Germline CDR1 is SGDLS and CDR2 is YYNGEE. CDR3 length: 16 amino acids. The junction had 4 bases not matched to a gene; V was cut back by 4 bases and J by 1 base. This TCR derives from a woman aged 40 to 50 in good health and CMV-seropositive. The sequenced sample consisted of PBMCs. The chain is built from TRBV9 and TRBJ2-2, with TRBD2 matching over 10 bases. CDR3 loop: CASSPRTSGNTGELFF. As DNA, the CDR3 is TGTGCCAGCAGCCCCAGGACTAGCGGGAACACCGGGGAGCTGTTTTTT.